These 27 T cell receptor beta chains were sequenced from one sample in a study of follicular helper T cells after annual influenza vaccination. Time point meaning: 2015-2016 season, 7 days after influenza vaccination. The method was immunoSEQ multiplex PCR; TCRdb's version includes in-frame clones alone and lacks a portion of them. The sample carries about 4,200 clones, almost 85% recorded once. Sequencing used CXCR5+ CD38- circulating T follicular helper cells from blood, obtained 7 days after influenza vaccination. Subset here: circulating Tfh, non-naive CD4+CXCR5+PD-1+ (ICOS+CD38+ or ICOS-CD38-). The receptors originated from an adult who received the influenza vaccine.

This clone was detected only a few times. The chain joins TRBV7-9 to TRBJ1-2; D gene ambiguous. Per germline, CDR1 SEHNR and CDR2 FQNEAQ (reference sequence). The CDR3 has 14 amino acids. Trimming took 2 bases from V and 6 from J, leaving 13 bases between them. CDR3 DNA: TGTGCCAGCAGCTTAACCGCCGGTGCCCATGGCTACACCTTC. Protein product: CASSLTAGAHGYTF.

The chain links TRBV18 to TRBJ2-7; weak D call: TRBD1 (5 bases). The germline V gene encodes CDR1 KGHSH and CDR2 LQKENI. V lost 4 bases to trimming and J lost 6 bases, with 13 bases between them. The CDR3 is made up of 13 amino acids. The CDR3 DNA reads as TGTGCCAGCTCACAAGACAGAATCGGCGAGCAGTACTTC. Translating gives CASSQDRIGEQYF.

The rearrangement joins TRBV5-4 to TRBJ2-3, with 15 bases identical to TRBD2. Germline V CDR1 and CDR2: SGHNT, YYREEE (reference sequence). The CDR3 sequence is 16 residues long. V dropped 4 bases and J dropped 5; count of bases not matched to a gene: 5. CDR3: CASSPGLAGGIDTQYF. The CDR3 DNA reads as TGTGCCAGCAGCCCGGGACTAGCGGGAGGAATAGATACGCAGTATTTT.

The rearrangement uses TRBV15 and TRBJ1-1; 8 positions match TRBD1. Per germline, CDR1 LNHNV and CDR2 YYDKDF (reference sequence). V was clipped by 1 base and J by 3 bases; unmatched bases: 4. This CDR3 has 15 amino acids. CDR3 nucleotide sequence: TGTGCCACCAGCAGAGGGGGGACAGGTGACACTGAAGCTTTCTTT. Amino acids: CATSRGGTGDTEAFF.

The CDR3 bases are TGTGCCAGCAGCCCAATCCGCGCGGGGGGCGTGCAGACCCAGTACTTC. Its translation is CASSPIRAGGVQTQYF. V is TRBV7-2 and J is TRBJ2-5, with TRBD2 identical over 8 bases. Per germline, CDR1 SGHTA and CDR2 FQGNSA. V lost 5 bases, J lost 6 bases, and 14 bases stayed unmatched. The CDR3 consists of 16 residues.

The V gene is TRBV19, the J gene TRBJ1-2, with unresolved D. Trimming removed 7 bases at V and 4 bases at J, with 10 bases between. In germline, CDR1 is LNHDA, CDR2 SQIVND (reference sequence). This CDR3 contains 12 residues. The DNA for the CDR3 is TGTGCCAGTAATTCAGGATTCTATGGCTACACCTTC. This sequence encodes CASNSGFYGYTF. Combining the CDR3 with reference TRBV19 and TRBJ1-2 gives the whole variable domain DGGITQSPKYLFRKEGQNVTLSCEQNLNHDAMYWYRQDPGQGLRLIYYSQIVNDFQKGDIAEGYSVSREKKESFPLTVTSAQKNPTAFYLCASNSGFYGYTFGSGTRLTVV.

The chain employs TRBV11-2 and TRBJ1-1, with D tentatively TRBD1 (6 bases). The CDR3 is 13 residues long. Trimming left V 2 bases short and J 4 bases short, with 8 bases between. Germline CDR1 SGHAT, CDR2 FQNNGV. CDR3 nucleotides: TGTGCCAGCAGCTTACGGGGGGCCACTGAAGCTTTCTTT. Its protein product is CASSLRGATEAFF.

This clone was seen more than once but under ten times. This sequence joins TRBV28 and TRBJ1-1; D not resolved. The CDR3 is 13 residues long. The germline CDR1 and CDR2 sequences are MDHEN and SYDVKM. V was trimmed by 5 bases and J by 4 bases, leaving 11 bases between them. The DNA for the CDR3 is TGTGCCAGCAGTCCCCCCTTCCGCACTGAAGCTTTCTTT. It is translated as CASSPPFRTEAFF. The variable domain in full, with the rest retrieved from reference TRBV28 and TRBJ1-1, is DVKVTQSSRYLVKRTGEKVFLECVQDMDHENMFWYRQDPGLGLRLIYFSYDVKMKEKGDIPEGYSVSREKKERFSLILESASTNQTSMYLCASSPPFRTEAFFGQGTRLTVV.

The genes are TRBV10-3 and TRBJ1-5; D unclear. Trimming left V 3 bases short and J 1 base short, with 1 base between. Per germline, CDR1 ENHRY and CDR2 SYGVKD. The CDR3 covers 12 residues. As DNA, the CDR3 is TGTGCCATCAGTGACAGCAATCAGCCCCAGCATTTT. This encodes CAISDSNQPQHF.

The chain links TRBV7-2 to TRBJ1-5; no reliable D call. The CDR3 covers 13 residues. Germline values: CDR1 SGHTA, CDR2 FQGNSA. The V and J ends lost 3 bases and 7 bases respectively, with 10 bases between them. The CDR3 DNA reads as TGTGCCAGCAGCTTTTACCCGGGGCAGCCCCAGCATTTT. As protein: CASSFYPGQPQHF.

V gene TRBV25-1 combines with J gene TRBJ2-2, with D possibly matching TRBD1 (6 bases). CDR3 length: 18 amino acids. V dropped 6 bases and J dropped 6 bases, with 26 bases sitting between them. Germline V gene sequence: CDR1 MGHDK, CDR2 SYGVNS. In nucleotides, the CDR3 is TGTGCCAGCAGCCCTACTAATCGTGGGGGCGCGTTTCCCGGGGAGCTGTTTTTT. Protein: CASSPTNRGGAFPGELFF. Complete variable domain (other parts from reference TRBV25-1 and TRBJ2-2): EADIYQTPRYLVIGTGKKITLECSQTMGHDKMYWYQQDPGMELHLIHYSYGVNSTEKGDLSSESTVSRIRTEHFPLTLESARPSHTSQYLCASSPTNRGGAFPGELFFGEGSRLTVL.

This clone was counted once. The chain links TRBV18 to TRBJ1-4; D gene unclear. V lost 2 bases and J lost 6, with 7 bases in between. The V gene's germline CDR1 is KGHSH and CDR2 LQKENI. The CDR3 is made up of 13 amino acids. The CDR3 DNA is TGTGCCAGCTCACCAGGTGTCGATGAAAAACTGTTTTTT. As protein: CASSPGVDEKLFF.

V gene TRBV11-1 combines with J gene TRBJ2-7; 10 nucleotides line up with TRBD1. The germline V gene encodes CDR1 SGHAT and CDR2 FQDESV (reference sequence). The CDR3 covers 14 residues. V was clipped by 5 bases and J by 4 bases; unmatched bases: 5. CDR3 nucleotides: TGTGCCAGCAGCCGGGACAGGGGAGTATACGAGCAGTACTTC. This encodes CASSRDRGVYEQYF.

This clone was detected a few times. The chain combines TRBV25-1 with TRBJ2-7, with D possibly being TRBD2 (5 bases). This CDR3 comprises 13 residues. The germline gives CDR1 MGHDK, CDR2 SYGVNS. V lost 4 bases to trimming and J lost 3 bases, with 10 bases between them. CDR3 sequence reads: CASSVPGFYEQYF. CDR3 bases: TGTGCCAGCAGTGTCCCGGGATTCTACGAGCAGTACTTC.

CDR3 amino acids: CASSPRLAGLPYNEQFF. As DNA, the CDR3 is TGTGCCAGCAGCCCACGACTAGCGGGACTCCCCTACAATGAGCAGTTCTTC. The chain links TRBV5-5 to TRBJ2-1; 11 bases agree with TRBD2. Germline V gene lookup returns CDR1 SGHKS and CDR2 YYEKEE (reference sequence). With V trimmed by 4 bases and J by 2 bases, 8 bases remained unmatched. This CDR3 has 17 amino acids.

The genes are TRBV30 and TRBJ2-2; 7 bases line up with TRBD2. The germline gives CDR1 GTSNPN, CDR2 SVGIG (reference sequence). This CDR3 is built from 14 residues. V shed 7 bases and J 7 bases; nucleotides not matched to a gene: 12. CDR3 in amino acids: CASAGRRGNGELFF. Here the CDR3 DNA reads TGTGCCTCAGCGGGGCGGAGGGGTAACGGGGAGCTGTTTTTT.

The genes are TRBV12-2 and TRBJ2-7. TRBV12-2 is flagged as a pseudogene. The CDR3 runs 12 residues. The CDR3 loop reads CASRRGVSEQYF. CDR3 coding DNA: TGTGCAAGTCGCAGGGGGGTTAGCGAGCAGTACTTC.

CDR3 sequence (DNA): TGTGCCAGCAGCTTAGCGGGCCTCCAGGTGGGACAGCCCCAGCATTTT. Amino acid sequence: CASSLAGLQVGQPQHF. The chain links TRBV7-8 to TRBJ1-5, with unresolved D. V was shortened by 0 bases and J by 7 bases, with 16 bases between the two germline ends. Germline V CDR1 and CDR2: SGHVS, FQNEAQ. The CDR3 covers 16 residues. The whole variable domain, remainder taken from reference TRBV7-8 and TRBJ1-5, is GAGVSQSPRYKVAKRGQDVALRCDPISGHVSLFWYQQALGQGPEFLTYFQNEAQLDKSGLPSDRFFAERPEGSVSTLKIQRTQQEDSAVYLCASSLAGLQVGQPQHFGDGTRLSIL.

This chain links TRBV10-3 with TRBJ1-1; D possibly corresponds to TRBD1 (5 bases). In germline, CDR1 is ENHRY, CDR2 SYGVKD. This CDR3 has 14 amino acids. V was cut by 10 bases and J by 5 bases, with 20 bases left in between. The CDR3 spells CATKTQGSDTEAFF. Written as DNA, the CDR3 is TGTGCCACCAAGACCCAGGGTAGTGATACTGAAGCTTTCTTT.

The chain employs TRBV10-3 and TRBJ1-2; D is unclear. CDR1 ENHRY and CDR2 SYGVKD come from the germline V gene. This CDR3 comprises 14 residues. The ends were cut back, 2 bases at V and 4 bases at J, with 11 bases in the middle. The CDR3 reads CAISEPVTGYGYTF. The DNA of the CDR3 is TGTGCCATCAGTGAGCCGGTCACGGGCTATGGCTACACCTTC.

CDR3 protein: CASSYTGGAYTF. CDR3 nucleotide sequence: TGTGCCAGCAGTTACACAGGGGGGGCCTACACCTTC. The chain employs TRBV6-5 and TRBJ1-2; 8 nucleotides agree with TRBD1. This CDR3 has 12 amino acids. Germline lookup yields CDR1 MNHEY and CDR2 SVGAGI. After removal of 2 bases from V and 10 bases from J, the junction contained 3 bases not matched to a gene.

The rearrangement uses TRBV5-1 and TRBJ2-5; D is perhaps TRBD1 or TRBD2 (5 bases each). V dropped 7 bases and J dropped 4 bases, with 23 bases sitting between them. CDR3 size: 16 residues. CDR1 SGHRS and CDR2 YFSETQ come from the germline V gene. DNA for the CDR3: TGCGCCAGCGGCGTTGATGGGGGATGGTCTACAGAGACCCAGTACTTC. It is translated as CASGVDGGWSTETQYF.

The rearrangement uses TRBV2 and TRBJ2-1, with D perhaps matching TRBD2 (5 bases). CDR3 length: 16 residues. Germline values: CDR1 SNHLY, CDR2 FYNNEI. The V gene lost 2 bases and the J gene lost 8 bases, with 19 bases spanning the gap. Written as DNA, the CDR3 is TGTGCCAGCAGTGAAAGGTCTGGGCGAGGGTTGGATGAGCAGTTCTTC. This codes for CASSERSGRGLDEQFF.

The chain is built from TRBV5-3 and TRBJ2-7; D is undetermined. TRBV5-3 is treated as an ORF (open reading frame) with a function not yet certain. V was cut by 4 bases and J by 9 bases, with 29 bases left in between. This CDR3 region has 17 residues. CDR3 amino acids: CARSLEMSAVIYERQYF. The CDR3 DNA reads as TGTGCCAGAAGCCTCGAAATGTCTGCGGTGATCTACGAGAGGCAGTACTTC.

This chain uses TRBV7-8 with TRBJ2-3, with 8 nucleotides matching TRBD1. Germline V gives CDR1 SGHVS, CDR2 FQNEAQ. Germline trimming cut 5 bases from V and 6 bases from J; bases unmatched to any gene: 16. The length of the CDR3 is 17 residues. Here the CDR3 reads CASSRRSTGGKGDTQYF. The CDR3 DNA reads TGTGCCAGCAGCCGTCGAAGTACAGGGGGTAAAGGGGATACGCAGTATTTT.

The chain uses TRBV6-6 and TRBJ2-2; possible D gene TRBD2, 6 bases. CDR3 length equals 13 residues. CDR1 is MNHNY and CDR2 is SVGAGI in the germline V gene (reference sequence). The CDR3 bases are TGTGCTGGGAGGACTAAGGGCACCGGGGAGCTGTTTTTT. It specifies CAGRTKGTGELFF.

The CDR3 sequence is CASLVAGWNIQYF. CDR3 DNA sequence: TGTGCCAGCTTGGTAGCGGGATGGAACATTCAGTACTTC. The V call is TRBV6-1, the J call TRBJ2-4; 8 positions agree with TRBD2. V was pared by 8 bases and J by 7 bases, with 7 bases of the junction left unmatched. The CDR3 length is 13 residues. The germline V gene has CDR1 MNHNS and CDR2 SASEGT.